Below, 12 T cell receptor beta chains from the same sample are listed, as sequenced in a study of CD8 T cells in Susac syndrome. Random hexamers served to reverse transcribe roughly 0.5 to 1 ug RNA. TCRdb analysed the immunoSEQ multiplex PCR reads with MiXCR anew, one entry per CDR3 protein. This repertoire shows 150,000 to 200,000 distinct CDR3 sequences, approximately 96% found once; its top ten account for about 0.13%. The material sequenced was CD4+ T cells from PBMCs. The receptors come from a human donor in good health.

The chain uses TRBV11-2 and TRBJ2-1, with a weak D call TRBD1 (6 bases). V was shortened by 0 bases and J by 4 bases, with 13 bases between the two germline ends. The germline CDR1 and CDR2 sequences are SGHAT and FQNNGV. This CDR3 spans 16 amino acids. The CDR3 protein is CASSLEATGYYNEQFF. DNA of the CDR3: TGTGCCAGCAGCTTAGAAGCCACAGGGTATTACAATGAGCAGTTCTTC.

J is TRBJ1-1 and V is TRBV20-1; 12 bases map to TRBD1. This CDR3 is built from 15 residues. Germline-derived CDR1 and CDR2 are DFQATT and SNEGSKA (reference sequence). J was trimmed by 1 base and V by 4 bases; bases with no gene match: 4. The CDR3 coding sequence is TGCAGTGCTAAAGGGACAGGGGGCGCGAACACTGAAGCTTTCTTT. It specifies CSAKGTGGANTEAFF.

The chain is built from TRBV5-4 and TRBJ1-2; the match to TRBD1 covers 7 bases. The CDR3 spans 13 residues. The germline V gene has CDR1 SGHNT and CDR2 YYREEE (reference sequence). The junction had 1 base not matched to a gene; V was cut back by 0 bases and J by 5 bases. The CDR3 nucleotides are TGTGCCAGCAGCTTGGCAGGGGGATATGGCTACACCTTC. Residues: CASSLAGGYGYTF.

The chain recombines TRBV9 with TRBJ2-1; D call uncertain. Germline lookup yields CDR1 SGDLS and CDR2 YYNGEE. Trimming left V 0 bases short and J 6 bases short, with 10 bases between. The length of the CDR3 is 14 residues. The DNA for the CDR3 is TGTGCCAGCAGCGTAGGGTACACAAGCAATGAGCAGTTCTTC. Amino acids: CASSVGYTSNEQFF.

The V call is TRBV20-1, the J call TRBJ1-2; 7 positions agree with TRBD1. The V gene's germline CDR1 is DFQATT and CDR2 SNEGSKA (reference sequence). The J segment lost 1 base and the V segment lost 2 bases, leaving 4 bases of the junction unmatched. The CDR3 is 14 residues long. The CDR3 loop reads CSARLTGFNYGYTF. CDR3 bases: TGCAGTGCTAGATTGACAGGGTTTAACTATGGCTACACCTTC.

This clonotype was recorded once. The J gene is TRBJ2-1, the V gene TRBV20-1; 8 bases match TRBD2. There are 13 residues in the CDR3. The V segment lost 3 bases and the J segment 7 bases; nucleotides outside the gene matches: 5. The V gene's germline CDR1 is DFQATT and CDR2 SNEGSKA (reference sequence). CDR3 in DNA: TGCAGTGCTAGCCGGGGGGGCCGGAATGAGCAGTTCTTC. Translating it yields CSASRGGRNEQFF.

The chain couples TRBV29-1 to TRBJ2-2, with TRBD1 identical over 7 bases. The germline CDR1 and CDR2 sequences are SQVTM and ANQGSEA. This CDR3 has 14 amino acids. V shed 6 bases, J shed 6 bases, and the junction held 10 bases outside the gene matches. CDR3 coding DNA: TGCAGCGTGAAGGAACAGGGGAAGGCCGGGGAGCTGTTTTTT. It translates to CSVKEQGKAGELFF.

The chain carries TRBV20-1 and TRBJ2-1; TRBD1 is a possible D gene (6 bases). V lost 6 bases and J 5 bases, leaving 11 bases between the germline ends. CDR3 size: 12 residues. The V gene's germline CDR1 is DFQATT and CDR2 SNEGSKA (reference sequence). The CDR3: CSAKGENNEQFF. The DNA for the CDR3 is TGCAGTGCCAAGGGGGAAAACAATGAGCAGTTCTTC.

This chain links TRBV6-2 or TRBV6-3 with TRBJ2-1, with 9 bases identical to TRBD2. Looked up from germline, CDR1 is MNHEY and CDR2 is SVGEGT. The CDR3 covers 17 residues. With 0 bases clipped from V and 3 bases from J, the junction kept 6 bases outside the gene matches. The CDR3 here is CASSYSRLAGNYNEQFF. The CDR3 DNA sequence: TGTGCCAGCAGTTACTCGAGGCTAGCGGGGAACTACAATGAGCAGTTCTTC.

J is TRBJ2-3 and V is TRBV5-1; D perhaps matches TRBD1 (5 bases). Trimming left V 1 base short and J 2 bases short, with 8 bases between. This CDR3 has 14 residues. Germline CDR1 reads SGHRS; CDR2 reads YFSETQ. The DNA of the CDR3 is TGCGCCAGCAGCTTGCAGGGTTACACAGATACGCAGTATTTT. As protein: CASSLQGYTDTQYF.

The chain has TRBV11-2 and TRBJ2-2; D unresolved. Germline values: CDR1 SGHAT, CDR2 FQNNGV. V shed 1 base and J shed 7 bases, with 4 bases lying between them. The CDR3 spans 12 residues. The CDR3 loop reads CASSLVNGELFF. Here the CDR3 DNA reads TGTGCCAGCAGCTTAGTGAACGGGGAGCTGTTTTTT.

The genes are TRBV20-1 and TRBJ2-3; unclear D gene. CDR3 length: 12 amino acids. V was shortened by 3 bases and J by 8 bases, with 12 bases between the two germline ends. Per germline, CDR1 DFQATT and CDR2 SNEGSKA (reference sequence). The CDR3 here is CSARGPGGTQYF. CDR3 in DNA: TGCAGTGCTAGGGGCCCGGGTGGTACGCAGTATTTT.